This T cell receptor beta chain was sequenced during a study of cytomegalovirus exposure and HLA in healthy donors. Study-level findings and limits: Further analysis, carried out later, found HLA-associated TCR beta chains more clonally expanded than equally common other chains. In the analysis, some V segments, TRBV6-2 and TRBV6-3 included, were excluded as indistinguishable.

In regard to this clone: Its antigen is currently unknown.

Samples came from healthy bone marrow donors. The PCR made use of 60 Vbeta and 13 Jbeta primers. Data came from immunoSEQ multiplex PCR; TCRdb stores just in-frame clones and leaves some out. Altogether 70,000 to 90,000 clones are present, around 64% being singletons, with the ten largest covering less than 25%. Germline CDR1 and CDR2: LGHNT and FRNRAP. The CDR3 extends over 13 amino acids. Trimming removed 6 bases from V and 9 bases from J, with 15 bases in between. The sequencing sample was made of PBMCs. The sequence was collected from a man aged 40-49 years in good health and CMV-seropositive. This chain joins TRBV12-5 and TRBJ2-1, with a tentative D call TRBD1 (6 bases). The CDR3 loop is CASGPDSRSEQFF. The DNA for the CDR3 is TGTGCTAGTGGCCCGGACAGCCGAAGTGAGCAGTTCTTC.